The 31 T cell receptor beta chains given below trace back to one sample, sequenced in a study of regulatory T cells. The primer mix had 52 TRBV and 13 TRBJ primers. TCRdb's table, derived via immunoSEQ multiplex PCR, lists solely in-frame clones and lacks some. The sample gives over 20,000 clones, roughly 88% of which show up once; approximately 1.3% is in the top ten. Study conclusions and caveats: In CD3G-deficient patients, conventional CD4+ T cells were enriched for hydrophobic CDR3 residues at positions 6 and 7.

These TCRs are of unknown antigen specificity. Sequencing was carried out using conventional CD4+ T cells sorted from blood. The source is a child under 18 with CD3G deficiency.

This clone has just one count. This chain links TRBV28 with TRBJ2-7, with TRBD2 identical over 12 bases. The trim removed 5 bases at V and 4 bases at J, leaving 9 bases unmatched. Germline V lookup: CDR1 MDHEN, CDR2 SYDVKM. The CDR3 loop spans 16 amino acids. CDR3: CASSPPGLAGRYEQYF. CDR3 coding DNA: TGTGCCAGCAGTCCCCCAGGACTAGCGGGACGGTACGAGCAGTACTTC. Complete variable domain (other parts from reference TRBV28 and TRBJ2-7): DVKVTQSSRYLVKRTGEKVFLECVQDMDHENMFWYRQDPGLGLRLIYFSYDVKMKEKGDIPEGYSVSREKKERFSLILESASTNQTSMYLCASSPPGLAGRYEQYFGPGTRLTVT.

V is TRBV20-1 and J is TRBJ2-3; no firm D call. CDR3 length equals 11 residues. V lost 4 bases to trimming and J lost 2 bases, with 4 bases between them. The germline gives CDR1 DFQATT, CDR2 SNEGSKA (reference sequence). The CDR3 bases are TGCAGTGCTACTCACACAGATACGCAGTATTTT. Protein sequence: CSATHTDTQYF.

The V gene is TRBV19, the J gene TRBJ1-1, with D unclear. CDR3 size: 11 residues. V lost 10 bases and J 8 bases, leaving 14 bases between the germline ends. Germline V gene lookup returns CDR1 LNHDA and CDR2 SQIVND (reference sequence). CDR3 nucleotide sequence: TGTGCCACTTGGCACCCGACCGAAGCTTTCTTT. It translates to CATWHPTEAFF.

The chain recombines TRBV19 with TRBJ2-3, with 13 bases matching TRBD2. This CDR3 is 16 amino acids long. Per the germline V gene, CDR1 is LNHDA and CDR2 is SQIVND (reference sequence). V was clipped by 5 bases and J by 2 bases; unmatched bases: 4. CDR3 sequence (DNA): TGTGCCAGTAGTCCCGGACTAGCGGGAGACACAGATACGCAGTATTTT. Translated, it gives CASSPGLAGDTDTQYF.

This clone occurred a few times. The CDR3 reads CASSRGRGPPNQPQHF. The DNA of the CDR3 is TGTGCCAGCAGTAGGGGCAGGGGACCCCCCAATCAGCCCCAGCATTTT. The chain combines TRBV28 with TRBJ1-5, with a tentative D call TRBD1 (6 bases). Germline V lookup: CDR1 MDHEN, CDR2 SYDVKM. The CDR3 is 16 amino acids. Trimming took 5 bases from V and 3 from J, leaving 17 bases between them.

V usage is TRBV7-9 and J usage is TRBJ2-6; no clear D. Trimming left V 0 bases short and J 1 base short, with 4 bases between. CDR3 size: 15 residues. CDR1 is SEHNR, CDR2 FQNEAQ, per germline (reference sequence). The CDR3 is CASSLAGSGANVLTF. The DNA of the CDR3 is TGTGCCAGCAGCTTAGCAGGGTCTGGGGCCAACGTCCTGACTTTC.

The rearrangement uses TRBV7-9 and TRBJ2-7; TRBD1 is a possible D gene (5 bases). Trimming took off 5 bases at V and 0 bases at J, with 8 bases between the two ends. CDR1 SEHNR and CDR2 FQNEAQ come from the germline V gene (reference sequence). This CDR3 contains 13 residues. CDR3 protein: CASSTTDSYEQYF. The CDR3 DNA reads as TGTGCCAGCAGCACGACAGACTCCTACGAGCAGTACTTC. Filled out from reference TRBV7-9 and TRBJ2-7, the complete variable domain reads DTGVSQNPRHKITKRGQNVTFRCDPISEHNRLYWYRQTLGQGPEFLTYFQNEAQLEKSRLLSDRFSAERPKGSFSTLEIQRTEQGDSAMYLCASSTTDSYEQYFGPGTRLTVT.

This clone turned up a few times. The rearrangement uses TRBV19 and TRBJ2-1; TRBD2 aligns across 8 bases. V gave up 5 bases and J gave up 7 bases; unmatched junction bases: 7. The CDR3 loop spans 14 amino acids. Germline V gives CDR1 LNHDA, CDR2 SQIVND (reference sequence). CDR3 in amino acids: CASSPLGLGNEQFF. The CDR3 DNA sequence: TGTGCCAGTAGTCCCTTGGGACTAGGAAATGAGCAGTTCTTC.

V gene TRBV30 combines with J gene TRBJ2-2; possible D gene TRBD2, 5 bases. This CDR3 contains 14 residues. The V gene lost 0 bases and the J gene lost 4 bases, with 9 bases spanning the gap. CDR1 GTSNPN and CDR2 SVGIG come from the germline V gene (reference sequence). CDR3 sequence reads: CAWSVGGGTGELFF. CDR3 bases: TGTGCCTGGAGTGTAGGTGGAGGCACCGGGGAGCTGTTTTTT.

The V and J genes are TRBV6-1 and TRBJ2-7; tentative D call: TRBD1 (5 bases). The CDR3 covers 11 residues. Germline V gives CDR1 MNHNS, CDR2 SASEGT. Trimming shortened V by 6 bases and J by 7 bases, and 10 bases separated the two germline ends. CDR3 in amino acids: CASSRAGEQYF. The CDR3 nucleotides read TGTGCCAGCAGCAGGGCTGGAGAGCAGTACTTC.

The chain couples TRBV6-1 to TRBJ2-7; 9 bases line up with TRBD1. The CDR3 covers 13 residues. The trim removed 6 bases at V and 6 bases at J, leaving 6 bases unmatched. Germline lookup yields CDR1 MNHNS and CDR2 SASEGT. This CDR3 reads CASRRGQGGEQYF. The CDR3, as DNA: TGTGCCAGCAGAAGGGGACAGGGCGGCGAGCAGTACTTC.

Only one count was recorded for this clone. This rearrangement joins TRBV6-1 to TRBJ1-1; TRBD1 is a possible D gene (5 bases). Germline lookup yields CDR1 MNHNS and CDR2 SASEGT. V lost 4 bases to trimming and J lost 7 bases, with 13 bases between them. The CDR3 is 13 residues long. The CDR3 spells CASSVRGAGEAFF. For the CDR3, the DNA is TGTGCCAGCAGTGTGCGGGGCGCGGGTGAAGCTTTCTTT.

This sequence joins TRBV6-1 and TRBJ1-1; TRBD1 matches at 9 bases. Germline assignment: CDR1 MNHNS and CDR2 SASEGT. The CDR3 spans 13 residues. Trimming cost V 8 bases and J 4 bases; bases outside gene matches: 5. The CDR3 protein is CASLRQGGTEAFF. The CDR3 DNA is TGTGCCAGCCTTCGACAGGGGGGCACTGAAGCTTTCTTT.

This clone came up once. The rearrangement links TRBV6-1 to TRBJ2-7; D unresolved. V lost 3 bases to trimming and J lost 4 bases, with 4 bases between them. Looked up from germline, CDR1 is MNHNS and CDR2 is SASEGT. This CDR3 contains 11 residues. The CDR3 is CASSERYEQYF. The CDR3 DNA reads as TGTGCCAGCAGTGAGAGGTACGAGCAGTACTTC.

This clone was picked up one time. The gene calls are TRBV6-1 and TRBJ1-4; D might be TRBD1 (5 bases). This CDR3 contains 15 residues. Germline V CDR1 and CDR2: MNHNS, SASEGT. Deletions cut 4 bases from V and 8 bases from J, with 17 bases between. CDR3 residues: CASSGSRTGHEKLFF. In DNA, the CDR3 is TGTGCCAGCAGTGGCAGTCGGACTGGACACGAAAAACTGTTTTTT.

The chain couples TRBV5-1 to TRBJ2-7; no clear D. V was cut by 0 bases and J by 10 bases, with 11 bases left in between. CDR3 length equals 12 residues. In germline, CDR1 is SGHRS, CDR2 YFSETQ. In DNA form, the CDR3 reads TGCGCCAGCAGCTTGGAAGGGCAGGCACAGTACTTC. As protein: CASSLEGQAQYF.

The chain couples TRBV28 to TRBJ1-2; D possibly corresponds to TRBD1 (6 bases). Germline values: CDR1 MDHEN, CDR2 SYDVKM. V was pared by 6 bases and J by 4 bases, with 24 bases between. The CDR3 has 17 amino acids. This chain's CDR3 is CASRSSHRGAGSYGYTF. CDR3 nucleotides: TGTGCCAGCAGGTCTTCCCATCGGGGGGCTGGAAGCTATGGCTACACCTTC.

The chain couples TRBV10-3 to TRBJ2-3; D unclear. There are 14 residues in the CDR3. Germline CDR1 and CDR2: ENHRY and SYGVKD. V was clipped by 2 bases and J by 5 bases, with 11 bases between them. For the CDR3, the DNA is TGTGCCATCAGTGAGGGAGTTTTTGGAGATACGCAGTATTTT. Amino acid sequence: CAISEGVFGDTQYF.

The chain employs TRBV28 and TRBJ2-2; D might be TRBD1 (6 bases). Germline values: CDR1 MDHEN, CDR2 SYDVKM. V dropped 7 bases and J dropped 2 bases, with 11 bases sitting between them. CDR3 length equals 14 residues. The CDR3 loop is CASTETGNTGELFF. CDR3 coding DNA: TGTGCCAGCACTGAGACAGGAAACACCGGGGAGCTGTTTTTT.

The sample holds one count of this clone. The CDR3 protein is CASSPGTGSLGANVLTF. The DNA of the CDR3 is TGTGCCAGCAGTCCCGGGACAGGGTCACTTGGGGCCAACGTCCTGACTTTC. The chain has TRBV28 and TRBJ2-6, with 9 bases fitting TRBD1. The CDR3 sequence is 17 residues long. The junction had 8 bases not matched to a gene; V was cut back by 5 bases and J by 3 bases. CDR1 is MDHEN and CDR2 is SYDVKM in the germline V gene.

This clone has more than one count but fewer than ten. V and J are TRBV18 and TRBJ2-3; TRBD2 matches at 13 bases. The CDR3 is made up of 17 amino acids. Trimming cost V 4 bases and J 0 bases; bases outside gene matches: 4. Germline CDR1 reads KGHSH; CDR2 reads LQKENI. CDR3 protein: CASSLGLAGPSTDTQYF. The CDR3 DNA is TGTGCCAGCTCACTGGGACTAGCGGGACCTAGCACAGATACGCAGTATTTT.

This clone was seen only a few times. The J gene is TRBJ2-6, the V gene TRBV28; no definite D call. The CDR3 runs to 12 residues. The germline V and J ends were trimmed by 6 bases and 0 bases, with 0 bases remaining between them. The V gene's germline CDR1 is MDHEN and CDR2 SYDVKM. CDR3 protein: CASSSGANVLTF. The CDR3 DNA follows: TGTGCCAGCAGCTCTGGGGCCAACGTCCTGACTTTC.

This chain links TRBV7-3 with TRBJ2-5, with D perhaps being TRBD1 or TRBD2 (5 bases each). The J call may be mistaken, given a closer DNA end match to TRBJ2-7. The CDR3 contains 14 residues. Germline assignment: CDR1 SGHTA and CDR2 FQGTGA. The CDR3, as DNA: TGTGCCAGCAGCTTCCTAACTGGGACGGGCGAGCAGTACTTC. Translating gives CASSFLTGTGEQYF.

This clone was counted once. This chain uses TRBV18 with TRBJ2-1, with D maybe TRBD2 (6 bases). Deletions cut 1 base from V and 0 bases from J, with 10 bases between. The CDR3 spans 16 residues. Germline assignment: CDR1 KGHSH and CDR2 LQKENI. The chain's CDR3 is CASSPHAGSSYNEQFF. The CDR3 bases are TGTGCCAGCTCACCACATGCGGGGAGCTCCTACAATGAGCAGTTCTTC.

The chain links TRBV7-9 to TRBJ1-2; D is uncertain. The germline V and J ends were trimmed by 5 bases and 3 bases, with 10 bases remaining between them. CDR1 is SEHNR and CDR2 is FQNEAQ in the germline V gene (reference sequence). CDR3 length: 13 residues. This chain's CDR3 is CASSQDRDYGYTF. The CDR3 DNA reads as TGTGCCAGCAGCCAAGACCGAGACTATGGCTACACCTTC.

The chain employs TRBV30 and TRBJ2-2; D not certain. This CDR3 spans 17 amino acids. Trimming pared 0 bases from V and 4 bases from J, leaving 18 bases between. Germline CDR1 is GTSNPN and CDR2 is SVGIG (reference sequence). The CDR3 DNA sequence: TGTGCCTGGAGTGTTAAAAAACAGTCGCGGCTCACCGGGGAGCTGTTTTTT. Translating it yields CAWSVKKQSRLTGELFF.

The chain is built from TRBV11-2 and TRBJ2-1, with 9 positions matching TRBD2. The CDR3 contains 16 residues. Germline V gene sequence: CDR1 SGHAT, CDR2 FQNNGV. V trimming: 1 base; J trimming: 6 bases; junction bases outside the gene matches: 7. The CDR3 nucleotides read TGTGCCAGCAGCTTAGGGGGGACTAGCCTCCGCAATGAGCAGTTCTTC. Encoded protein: CASSLGGTSLRNEQFF.

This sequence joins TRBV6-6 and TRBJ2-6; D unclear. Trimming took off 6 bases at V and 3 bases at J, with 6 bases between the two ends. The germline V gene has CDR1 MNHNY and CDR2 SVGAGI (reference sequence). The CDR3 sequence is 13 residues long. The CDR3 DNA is TGTGCCAGCAGACAATATGGGGCCAACGTCCTGACTTTC. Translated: CASRQYGANVLTF.

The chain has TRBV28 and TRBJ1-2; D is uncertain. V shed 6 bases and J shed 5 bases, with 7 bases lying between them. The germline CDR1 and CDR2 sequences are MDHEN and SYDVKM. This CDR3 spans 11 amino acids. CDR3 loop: CASRLDYGYTF. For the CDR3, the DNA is TGTGCCAGCAGATTAGATTATGGCTACACCTTC.

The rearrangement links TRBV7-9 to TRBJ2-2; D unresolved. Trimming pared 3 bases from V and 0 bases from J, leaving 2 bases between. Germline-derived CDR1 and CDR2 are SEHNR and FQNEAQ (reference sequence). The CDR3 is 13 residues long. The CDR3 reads CASSFSNTGELFF. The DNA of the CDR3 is TGTGCCAGCAGCTTCTCGAACACCGGGGAGCTGTTTTTT.

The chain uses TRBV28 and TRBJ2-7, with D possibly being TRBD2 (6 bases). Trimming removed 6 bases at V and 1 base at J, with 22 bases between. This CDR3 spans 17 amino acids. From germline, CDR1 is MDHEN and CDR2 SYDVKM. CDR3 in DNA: TGTGCCAGCAGCCTCCGGAGAGGGAGGAATAGATCCTACGAGCAGTACTTC. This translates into CASSLRRGRNRSYEQYF.